This T cell receptor beta chain was captured in a study of blood T cell repertoires in COVID-19. Study-wide background: The cDNA or gDNA used as material had been derived from T cells, B-cell-depleted T cells, or PBMCs.

The data were produced by immunoSEQ multiplex PCR, yet TCRdb's version contains in-frame clones alone and is incomplete. The sample lists nearly 250,000 clones; around 86% were seen once. Per germline, CDR1 SGHRS and CDR2 YFSETQ. V was clipped by 4 bases and J by 5 bases; unmatched bases: 13. This CDR3 contains 16 residues. Sequenced material: peripheral blood. This TCR came from an older woman who had recovered from COVID-19. The genes are TRBV5-1 and TRBJ2-5; TRBD1 matches at 8 bases. Here the CDR3 reads CASSPLQMRQGETQYF. CDR3 nucleotides: TGCGCCAGCAGCCCACTCCAGATGAGACAGGGGGAGACCCAGTACTTC.